The entry below describes one T cell receptor (beta chain). The sample comes from a study of blood T cell repertoires in COVID-19. The overall study: PBMCs, B-cell-depleted T cells, or T cells were the source of the cDNA or gDNA that made up the material.

V shed 6 bases, J shed 3 bases, and the junction held 4 bases outside the gene matches. This CDR3 is built from 15 residues. Germline lookup yields CDR1 SNHLY and CDR2 FYNNEI. Each participant's cohort was designated according to participant-reported clinical history. Original processing methods: Scientists estimated how many nucleated cells there were by amplifying reference gene primers. Method: immunoSEQ multiplex PCR; TCRdb's copy keeps in-frame clones and lacks some. That table supplies the V and J calls and clone size; D and trimming were determined from the DNA. The sample includes about 160,000 clones, about four fifths of them seen just once.

The origin of this receptor is a woman aged 55-69 years who had recovered from COVID-19. V gene TRBV2 combines with J gene TRBJ2-2; 10 nucleotides agree with TRBD1. Sequencing used PBMCs or T cells enriched from blood (not recorded which). CDR3 sequence reads: CASSVGQGDTGELFF. For the CDR3, the DNA is TGTGCCAGCAGCGTTGGACAGGGGGACACCGGGGAGCTGTTTTTT.